This TCR beta chain appears in the sequencing data of a study of shared clonotypes between healthy human individuals. General observations from the study: Investigators collected only blood, and repertoires in tissues likely differ.

The CDR3 runs to 17 residues. J gave up 5 bases and V 4 bases, and 8 bases lay outside the gene matches. Germline CDR1 reads SGHTA; CDR2 reads FQGNSA. The table lists this clone with many counts. The antigen is undetermined. In the original workflow: ImmunoSEQ output held junction-only sequences without quality scores, so filtering differed. TCRdb's table, derived via immunoSEQ multiplex PCR, lists solely in-frame clones and lacks some. The D gene and trimming were derived from the DNA, and the V and J assignments and clone size from that table. The sample includes some 1 million clones, around 76% of them seen just once.

Sequenced sample: memory CD4+ T cells sorted from blood. Sample subset: CD45RA-negative fraction. This TCR derives from a man younger than 30 in good health. The genes are TRBV7-2 and TRBJ1-6; TRBD1 aligns across 10 bases. CDR3 in DNA: TGTGCCAGCAGCTCCCGGACAGGGGGAGGGCATAATTCACCCCTCCACTTT. This sequence encodes CASSSRTGGGHNSPLHF. Filled out from reference TRBV7-2 and TRBJ1-6, the complete variable domain reads GAGVSQSPSNKVTEKGKDVELRCDPISGHTALYWYRQSLGQGLEFLIYFQGNSAPDKSGLPSDRFSAERTGGSVSTLTIQRTQQEDSAVYLCASSSRTGGGHNSPLHFGNGTRLTVT.